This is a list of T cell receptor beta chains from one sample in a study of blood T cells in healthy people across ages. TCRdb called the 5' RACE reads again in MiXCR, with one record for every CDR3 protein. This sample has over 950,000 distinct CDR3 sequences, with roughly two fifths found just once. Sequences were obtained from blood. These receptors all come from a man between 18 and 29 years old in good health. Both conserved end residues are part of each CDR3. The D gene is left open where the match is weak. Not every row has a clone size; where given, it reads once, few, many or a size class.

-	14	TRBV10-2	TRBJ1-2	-	CASSEAGRSYGYTF	TGCGCCAGCAGTGAGGCGGGCAGGTCCTATGGCTACACCTTC
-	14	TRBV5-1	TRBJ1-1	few	CASSLTHLNTEAFF	TGTGCCAGCAGCTTAACACACCTGAACACTGAAGCTTTCTTT
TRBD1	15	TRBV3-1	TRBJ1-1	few	CASSLQGARDTEAFF	TGTGCCAGCAGCCTCCAGGGGGCGAGGGACACTGAAGCTTTCTTT
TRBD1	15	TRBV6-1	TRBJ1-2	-	CASSDDRDSNYGYTF	TGTGCCAGCAGTGACGACAGGGATTCTAACTATGGCTACACCTTC
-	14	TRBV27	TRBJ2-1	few	CASSLGSGRNEQFF	TGTGCCAGCAGCTTGGGGTCGGGGCGCAATGAGCAGTTCTTC
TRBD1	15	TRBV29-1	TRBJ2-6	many	CSARQGSSGANVLTF	TGCAGCGCCCGACAGGGTAGCTCTGGGGCCAACGTCCTGACTTTC
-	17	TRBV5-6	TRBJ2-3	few	CASSLGSDSLGTDTQYF	TGTGCCAGCAGCTTGGGATCGGACAGCCTCGGGACAGATACGCAGTATTTT
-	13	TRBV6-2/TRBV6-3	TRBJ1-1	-	CASSYRGVTEAFF	TGTGCCAGCAGTTATCGGGGGGTTACTGAAGCTTTCTTT
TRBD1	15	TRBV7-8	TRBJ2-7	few	CASSTPGQGRDEQYF	TGTGCCAGCAGCACGCCGGGACAGGGAAGGGACGAGCAGTACTTC
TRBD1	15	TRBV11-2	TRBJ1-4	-	CASSPPRTGGEKLFF	TGTGCCAGCAGCCCGCCAAGGACAGGAGGGGAAAAACTGTTTTTT
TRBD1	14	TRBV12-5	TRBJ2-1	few	CASGWGQGYNEQFF	TGTGCTAGTGGTTGGGGACAGGGCTACAATGAGCAGTTCTTC
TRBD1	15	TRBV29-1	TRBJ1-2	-	CSVVPSIQGWEGYTF	TGCAGCGTTGTACCGTCGATACAGGGGTGGGAGGGCTACACCTTC
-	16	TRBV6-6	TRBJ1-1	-	CASSYSPGRIDTEAFF	TGTGCCAGCAGTTACTCACCAGGGAGAATCGACACTGAAGCTTTCTTT
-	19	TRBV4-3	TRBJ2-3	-	CASSQDSGTHEGGTDTQYF	TGCGCCAGCAGCCAAGATTCTGGGACGCATGAAGGAGGCACAGATACGCAGTATTTT
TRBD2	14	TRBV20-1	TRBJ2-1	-	CSARGLAGNNEQFF	TGCAGTGCCCGCGGACTAGCGGGGAACAATGAGCAGTTCTTC
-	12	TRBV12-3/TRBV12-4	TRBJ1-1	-	CASSLNPGWAFF	TGTGCCAGCAGTTTAAATCCAGGGTGGGCTTTCTTT
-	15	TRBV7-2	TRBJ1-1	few	CASSLPGTLNTEAFF	TGTGCCAGCAGCCTCCCAGGGACGTTGAACACTGAAGCTTTCTTT
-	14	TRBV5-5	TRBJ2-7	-	CASSLEGLSYEQYF	TGTGCCAGCAGCTTGGAGGGACTCTCTTACGAGCAGTACTTC
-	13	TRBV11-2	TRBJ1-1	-	CASRLEWNTEAFF	TGTGCCAGCAGATTAGAGTGGAACACTGAAGCTTTCTTT
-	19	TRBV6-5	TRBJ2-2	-	CASSYRATMEPRNTGELFF	TGTGCCAGCAGTTACCGAGCAACAATGGAGCCGAGGAACACCGGGGAGCTGTTTTTT
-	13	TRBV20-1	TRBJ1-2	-	CSARVVADYGYTF	TGCAGTGCTAGAGTAGTAGCGGACTATGGCTACACCTTC
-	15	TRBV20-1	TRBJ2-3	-	CSAIVQGGMTDTQYF	TGCAGTGCTATCGTTCAGGGGGGGATGACAGATACGCAGTATTTT
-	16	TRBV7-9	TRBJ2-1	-	CAIGGGTDSSYNEQFF	TGTGCCATCGGTGGGGGGACAGACAGCTCCTACAATGAGCAGTTCTTC